The TCR beta chain under discussion was sequenced for a study of cytomegalovirus exposure and HLA in healthy donors. Points from the study as a whole: Reportedly, TCR beta sequences accurately predicted HLA-A and HLA-B alleles in most subjects.

PCR amplification relied on 60 Vbeta primers (plus 13 Jbeta primers). Assay: immunoSEQ multiplex PCR; the TCRdb copy retains only in-frame clones and omits some. Of about 160,000 clones listed, about four fifths are singletons. Note on this clone: The antigen is undetermined.

CDR1 SGHAT and CDR2 FQNNGV come from the germline V gene. The V end lost 5 bases, the J end lost 4 bases, and 14 bases lay between the germline ends. CDR3 length: 15 residues. The TCR comes from a male donor in good health and CMV-seropositive. The source material was PBMCs. The chain couples TRBV11-2 to TRBJ1-4; the D gene is possibly TRBD1 (5 bases). The chain's CDR3 is CASSPREGSNEKLFF. In DNA form, the CDR3 reads TGTGCCAGCAGCCCCCGGGAGGGGAGTAATGAAAAACTGTTTTTT.